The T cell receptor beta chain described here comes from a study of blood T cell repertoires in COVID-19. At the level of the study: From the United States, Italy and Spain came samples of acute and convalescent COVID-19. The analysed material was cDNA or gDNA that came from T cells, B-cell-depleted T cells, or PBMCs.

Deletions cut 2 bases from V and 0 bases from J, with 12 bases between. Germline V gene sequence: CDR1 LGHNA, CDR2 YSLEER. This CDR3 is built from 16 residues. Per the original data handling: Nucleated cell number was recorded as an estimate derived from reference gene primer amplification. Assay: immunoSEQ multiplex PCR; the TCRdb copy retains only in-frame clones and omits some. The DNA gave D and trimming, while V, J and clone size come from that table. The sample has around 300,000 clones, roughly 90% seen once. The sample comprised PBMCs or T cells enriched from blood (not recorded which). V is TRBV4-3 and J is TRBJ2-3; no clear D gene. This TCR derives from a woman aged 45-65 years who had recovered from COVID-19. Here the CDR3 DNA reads TGCGCCAGCAGCCAAAATAGCAAGTCTAGCACAGATACGCAGTATTTT. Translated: CASSQNSKSSTDTQYF.